The 15 T cell receptor beta chains below come from one sample, sequenced in a study of human T cells and chemical hapten exposure. Sample time point: patch test 3, about 24 weeks after DPC sensitization. The treatment here: therapeutic diphenylcyclopropenone sensitization with weekly scalp DPC. TCRdb called the RACE reads again in MiXCR, with one record for every CDR3 protein. The table has about 90,000 distinct CDR3 sequences, about a tenth seen once. The specimen comprised whole blood, sampled in connection with sensitization to the hapten diphenylcyclopropenone (DPC). These receptors were collected from a woman aged 30 to 39 with alopecia areata. Some clones in this sample may be carry-over from other donors' samples.

V and J are TRBV29-1 and TRBJ1-3, with D perhaps TRBD1 (6 bases). V was pared by 7 bases and J by 4 bases, with 14 bases between. CDR1 and CDR2 from the germline V gene are SQVTM and ANQGSEA. This CDR3 region has 13 residues. The CDR3 protein is CSASPGDGNTIYF. As DNA, the CDR3 is TGCAGCGCTTCTCCAGGGGACGGAAACACCATATATTTT.

In the case of this clonotype: One base away lies a much larger clone, so this may be a sequencing read error. The chain couples TRBV6-1 to TRBJ2-2, with D hard to call. V was trimmed by 11 bases and J by 3 bases, leaving 16 bases between them. Germline V gene data show CDR1 as MNHNS and CDR2 as SASEGT. This CDR3 is built from 14 residues. The CDR3 DNA is TGTGCCTGCATGGAGCTGTATGACACCGGGGAGCTGTTTTTT. Translation: CACMELYDTGELFF.

The chain links TRBV20-1 to TRBJ1-5; TRBD1 is a possible D gene (6 bases). Germline V lookup: CDR1 DFQATT, CDR2 SNEGSKA (reference sequence). V lost 6 bases and J lost 5, with 14 bases in between. The CDR3 runs to 13 residues. The CDR3 bases are TGCAGTGCCAGTGAACAGGGTGATCAGCCCCAGCATTTT. Protein sequence: CSASEQGDQPQHF.

This clonotype was detected many times. The CDR3 loop is CASRGTSGPKETQYF. DNA for the CDR3: TGTGCCAGCAGGGGGACTAGCGGGCCCAAAGAGACCCAGTACTTC. The J gene is TRBJ2-5, the V gene TRBV28, with TRBD2 matching over 12 bases. J lost 3 bases, V lost 6 bases, and 5 bases had no gene match. The CDR3 has 15 amino acids. The V gene's germline CDR1 is MDHEN and CDR2 SYDVKM.

The chain has TRBV18 and TRBJ2-7; D not resolved. V was trimmed by 3 bases and J by 2 bases, leaving 14 bases between them. This CDR3 is built from 15 residues. In germline, CDR1 is KGHSH, CDR2 LQKENI. The CDR3 here is CASSPSGPPTYEQYV. Written as DNA, the CDR3 is TGTGCCAGCTCACCGAGTGGCCCGCCAACCTACGAGCAGTACGTC.

The rearrangement uses TRBV9 and TRBJ2-7; TRBD1 aligns across 11 bases. Trimming took 4 bases from V and 9 from J; bases not matched to a gene: 6. In germline, CDR1 is SGDLS, CDR2 YYNGEE. The CDR3 is 13 amino acids. DNA of the CDR3: TGTGCCAGCAGCCCGGGACAGGGGGTGGTGCAGTACTTC. This translates into CASSPGQGVVQYF.

In this sample, this clonotype turned up many times. This sequence joins TRBV28 and TRBJ2-2; D not certain. Deletions cut 3 bases from V and 1 base from J, with 9 bases between. In germline, CDR1 is MDHEN, CDR2 SYDVKM. The CDR3 contains 15 residues. This CDR3 reads CASSFSQVNTGELFF. In nucleotides, the CDR3 is TGTGCCAGCAGTTTCTCCCAGGTGAACACCGGGGAGCTGTTTTTT.

The rearrangement links TRBV11-2 to TRBJ2-7; TRBD1 might be the D (6 bases). Trimming left V 5 bases short and J 7 bases short, with 12 bases between. The CDR3 runs 12 residues. Germline CDR1 SGHAT, CDR2 FQNNGV. CDR3: CASSAQGREQYF. The CDR3 DNA is TGTGCCAGCAGCGCACAGGGTAGGGAGCAGTACTTC.

This clonotype was observed many times. This rearrangement joins TRBV7-6 to TRBJ2-2; 10 bases line up with TRBD1. Germline V gene sequence: CDR1 SGHVS, CDR2 FNYEAQ. After removal of 5 bases from V and 1 base from J, the junction contained 7 bases not matched to a gene. CDR3 length: 17 residues. The CDR3, as DNA: TGTGCCAGCAGCCCCCGGACAGGGGGGCGGAACACCGGGGAGCTGTTTTTT. It translates to CASSPRTGGRNTGELFF.

This clonotype occurred many times. This chain links TRBV27 with TRBJ2-2; 10 bases line up with TRBD2. Germline V gene sequence: CDR1 MNHEY, CDR2 SMNVEV (reference sequence). The junction had 4 bases not matched to a gene; V was cut back by 5 bases and J by 1 base. This CDR3 is 16 amino acids long. The CDR3 sequence: CASSILAGVNTGELFF. CDR3 bases: TGTGCCAGCAGTATTCTAGCGGGGGTGAACACCGGGGAGCTGTTTTTT.

This clonotype was counted ten times or more. V and J are TRBV28 and TRBJ1-1, with D possibly being TRBD1 (5 bases). This CDR3 comprises 14 residues. CDR1 and CDR2 from the germline V gene are MDHEN and SYDVKM. V was pared by 7 bases and J by 5 bases, with 17 bases between. This chain's CDR3 is CASTPGDLGTEAFF. As DNA, the CDR3 is TGTGCCAGCACCCCGGGGGACTTAGGGACTGAAGCTTTCTTT.

This clonotype occurred many times. The chain has TRBV29-1 and TRBJ1-6; 8 positions match TRBD1. CDR1 SQVTM and CDR2 ANQGSEA come from the germline V gene. This CDR3 comprises 14 residues. V dropped 6 bases and J dropped 7; count of bases not matched to a gene: 8. CDR3 in amino acids: CSVGSGTGNSPLHF. The CDR3 nucleotides are TGCAGCGTAGGATCCGGGACAGGCAATTCACCCCTCCACTTT.

This clonotype was seen repeatedly, ten times or more. At one end the junction does not follow the germline gene, possibly because of a read error. This sequence joins TRBV6-1 and TRBJ1-1; 7 nucleotides line up with TRBD1. This CDR3 is built from 10 residues. CDR1 and CDR2 (germline): MNHNS, SASEGT. The DNA for the CDR3 is TGTGCCAGCAGTGAATATGACAGGGCTTTT. Residues: CASSEYDRAF.

Points on this clonotype: Being one base from a much bigger clone, this may be a read error. The gene calls are TRBV4-1 and TRBJ1-4; D uncertain. CDR1 and CDR2 from the germline V gene are MGHRA and YSYEKL. V lost 1 base and J 10 bases, leaving 13 bases between the germline ends. The CDR3 totals 14 residues. The CDR3 DNA reads TGCGCCAGCAGCCAAGGGAGCCTTGATGGAAAACTGTTTTTT. Translation gives CASSQGSLDGKLFF.

This clonotype showed up many times. This rearrangement joins TRBV5-4 to TRBJ2-5; D uncertain. The CDR3 runs to 14 residues. Germline V gene data show CDR1 as SGHNT and CDR2 as YYREEE (reference sequence). V dropped 3 bases and J dropped 4 bases, with 13 bases sitting between them. The CDR3 loop is CASSSQAPIETQYF. The CDR3 bases are TGTGCCAGCAGCTCCCAGGCCCCCATAGAGACCCAGTACTTC.